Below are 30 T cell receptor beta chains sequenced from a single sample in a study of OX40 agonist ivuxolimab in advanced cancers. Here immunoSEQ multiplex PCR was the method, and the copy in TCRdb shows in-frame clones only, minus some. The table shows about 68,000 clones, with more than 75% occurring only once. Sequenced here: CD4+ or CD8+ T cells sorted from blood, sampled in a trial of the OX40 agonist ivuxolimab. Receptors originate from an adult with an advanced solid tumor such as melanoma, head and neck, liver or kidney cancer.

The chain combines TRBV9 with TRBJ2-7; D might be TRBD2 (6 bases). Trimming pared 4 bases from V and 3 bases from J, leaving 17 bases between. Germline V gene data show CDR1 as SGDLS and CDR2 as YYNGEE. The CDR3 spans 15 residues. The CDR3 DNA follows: TGTGCCAGCAGCCCAAAAGCTAGCGTATTCTACGAGCAGTACTTC. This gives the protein CASSPKASVFYEQYF.

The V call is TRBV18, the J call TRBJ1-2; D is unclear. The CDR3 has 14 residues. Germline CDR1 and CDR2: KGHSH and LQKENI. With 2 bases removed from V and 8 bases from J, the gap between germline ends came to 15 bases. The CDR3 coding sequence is TGTGCCAGCTCACCAGGGAACAGCCAGCGGGGCTACACCTTC. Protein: CASSPGNSQRGYTF.

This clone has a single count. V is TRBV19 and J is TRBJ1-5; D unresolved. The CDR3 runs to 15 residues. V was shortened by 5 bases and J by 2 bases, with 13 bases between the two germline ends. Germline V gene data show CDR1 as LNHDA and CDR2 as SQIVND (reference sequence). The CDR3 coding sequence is TGTGCCAGTAGTCCCCAGAATCTTGGCAATCAGCCCCAGCATTTT. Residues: CASSPQNLGNQPQHF.

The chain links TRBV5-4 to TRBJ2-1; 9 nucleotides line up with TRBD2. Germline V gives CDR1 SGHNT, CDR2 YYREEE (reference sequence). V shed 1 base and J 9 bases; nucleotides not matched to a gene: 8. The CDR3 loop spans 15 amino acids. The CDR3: CASSLSGGGVGEQFF. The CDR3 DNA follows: TGTGCCAGCAGCTTGTCTGGCGGGGGGGTAGGTGAGCAGTTCTTC.

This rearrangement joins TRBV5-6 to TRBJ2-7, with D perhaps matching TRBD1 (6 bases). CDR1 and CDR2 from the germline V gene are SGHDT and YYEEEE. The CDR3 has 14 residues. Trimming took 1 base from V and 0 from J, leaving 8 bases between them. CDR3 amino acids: CASSLTGSSYEQYF. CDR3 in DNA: TGTGCCAGCAGCTTGACAGGGAGCTCCTACGAGCAGTACTTC.

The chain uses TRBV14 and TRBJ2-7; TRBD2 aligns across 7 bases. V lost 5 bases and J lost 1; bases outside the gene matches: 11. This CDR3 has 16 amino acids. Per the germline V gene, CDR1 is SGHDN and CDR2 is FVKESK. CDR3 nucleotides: TGTGCCAGCAGCAACCCGATGGGGAGGGGATCCTACGAGCAGTACTTC. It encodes CASSNPMGRGSYEQYF.

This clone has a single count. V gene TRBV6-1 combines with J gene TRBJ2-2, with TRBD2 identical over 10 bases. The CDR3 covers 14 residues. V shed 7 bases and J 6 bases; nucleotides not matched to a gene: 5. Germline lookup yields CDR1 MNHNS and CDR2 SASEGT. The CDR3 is CASKVAGGPGELFF. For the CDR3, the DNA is TGTGCCAGCAAGGTAGCGGGGGGCCCCGGGGAGCTGTTTTTT.

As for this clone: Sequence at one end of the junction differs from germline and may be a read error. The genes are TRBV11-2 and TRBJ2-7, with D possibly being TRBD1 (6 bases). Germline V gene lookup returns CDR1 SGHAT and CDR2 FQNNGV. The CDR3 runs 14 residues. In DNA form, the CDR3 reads TGTGCCAGCAGCGTAGACAGGCTCTCCTACGAGCAGTACTTC. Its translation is CASSVDRLSYEQYF.

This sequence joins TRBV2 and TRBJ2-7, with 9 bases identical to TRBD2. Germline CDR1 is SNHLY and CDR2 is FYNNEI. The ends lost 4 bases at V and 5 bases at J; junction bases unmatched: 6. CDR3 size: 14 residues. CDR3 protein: CASSVEVAGDEQYF. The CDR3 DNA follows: TGTGCCAGCAGTGTGGAAGTAGCGGGAGACGAGCAGTACTTC.

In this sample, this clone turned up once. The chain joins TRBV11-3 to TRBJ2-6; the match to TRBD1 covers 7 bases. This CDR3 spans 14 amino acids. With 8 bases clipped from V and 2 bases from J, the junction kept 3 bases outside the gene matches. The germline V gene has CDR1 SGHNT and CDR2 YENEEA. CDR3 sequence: CASSTGTGANVLTF. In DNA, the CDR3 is TGTGCCAGCTCGACAGGGACTGGGGCCAACGTCCTGACTTTC.

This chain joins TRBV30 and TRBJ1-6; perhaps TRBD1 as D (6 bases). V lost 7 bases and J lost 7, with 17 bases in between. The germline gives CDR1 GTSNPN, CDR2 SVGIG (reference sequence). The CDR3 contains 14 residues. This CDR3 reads CAYTRTALNSPLHF. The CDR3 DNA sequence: TGTGCCTACACCAGGACAGCCTTGAATTCACCCCTCCACTTT.

This chain's CDR3 is CASSEQLNTEAFF. The CDR3 DNA follows: TGTGCCAGCAGTGAACAGTTGAACACTGAAGCTTTCTTT. The chain recombines TRBV6-1 with TRBJ1-1; D uncertain. Trimming cost V 2 bases and J 0 bases, with 4 bases left between them. Germline V gene data show CDR1 as MNHNS and CDR2 as SASEGT. The CDR3 has 13 amino acids.

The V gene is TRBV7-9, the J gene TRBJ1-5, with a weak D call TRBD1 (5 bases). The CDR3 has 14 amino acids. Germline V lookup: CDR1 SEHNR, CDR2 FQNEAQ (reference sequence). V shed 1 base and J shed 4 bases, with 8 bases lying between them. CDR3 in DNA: TGTGCCAGCAGCTTAGGGGGCATTAATCAGCCCCAGCATTTT. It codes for CASSLGGINQPQHF. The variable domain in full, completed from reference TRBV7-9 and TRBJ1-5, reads DTGVSQNPRHKITKRGQNVTFRCDPISEHNRLYWYRQTLGQGPEFLTYFQNEAQLEKSRLLSDRFSAERPKGSFSTLEIQRTEQGDSAMYLCASSLGGINQPQHFGDGTRLSIL.

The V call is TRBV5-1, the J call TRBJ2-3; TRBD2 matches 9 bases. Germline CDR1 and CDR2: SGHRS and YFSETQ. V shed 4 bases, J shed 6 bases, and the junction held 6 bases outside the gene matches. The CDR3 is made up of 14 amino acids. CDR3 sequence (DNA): TGCGCCAGCAGCCCCGGGACTAGCCGCGATACGCAGTATTTT. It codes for CASSPGTSRDTQYF. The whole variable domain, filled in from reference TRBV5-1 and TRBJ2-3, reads KAGVTQTPRYLIKTRGQQVTLSCSPISGHRSVSWYQQTPGQGLQFLFEYFSETQRNKGNFPGRFSGRQFSNSRSEMNVSTLELGDSALYLCASSPGTSRDTQYFGPGTRLTVL.

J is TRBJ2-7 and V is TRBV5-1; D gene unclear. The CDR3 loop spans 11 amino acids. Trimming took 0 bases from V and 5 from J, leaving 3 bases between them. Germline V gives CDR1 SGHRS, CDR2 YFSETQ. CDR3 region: CASSLEHEQYF. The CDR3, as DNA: TGCGCCAGCAGCTTGGAGCACGAGCAGTACTTC. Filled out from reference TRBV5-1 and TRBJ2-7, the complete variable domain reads KAGVTQTPRYLIKTRGQQVTLSCSPISGHRSVSWYQQTPGQGLQFLFEYFSETQRNKGNFPGRFSGRQFSNSRSEMNVSTLELGDSALYLCASSLEHEQYFGPGTRLTVT.

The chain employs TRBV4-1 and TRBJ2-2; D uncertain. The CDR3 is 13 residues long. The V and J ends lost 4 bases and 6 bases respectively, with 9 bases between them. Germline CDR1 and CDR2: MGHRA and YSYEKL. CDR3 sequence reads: CASSPREAGELFF. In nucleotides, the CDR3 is TGCGCCAGCAGCCCCCGAGAAGCCGGGGAGCTGTTTTTT.

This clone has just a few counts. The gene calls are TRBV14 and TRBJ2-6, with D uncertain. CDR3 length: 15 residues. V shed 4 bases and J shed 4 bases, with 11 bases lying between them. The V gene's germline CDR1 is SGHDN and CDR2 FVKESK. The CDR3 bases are TGTGCCAGCAGCCCAGATGGTACCGGGGCCAACGTCCTGACTTTC. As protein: CASSPDGTGANVLTF.

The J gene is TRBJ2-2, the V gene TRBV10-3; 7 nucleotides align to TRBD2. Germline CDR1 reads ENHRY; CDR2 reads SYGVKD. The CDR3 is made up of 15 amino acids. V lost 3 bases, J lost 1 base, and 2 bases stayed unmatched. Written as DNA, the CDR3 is TGTGCCATCAGTGATAGCGGGCGGAACACCGGGGAGCTGTTTTTT. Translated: CAISDSGRNTGELFF.

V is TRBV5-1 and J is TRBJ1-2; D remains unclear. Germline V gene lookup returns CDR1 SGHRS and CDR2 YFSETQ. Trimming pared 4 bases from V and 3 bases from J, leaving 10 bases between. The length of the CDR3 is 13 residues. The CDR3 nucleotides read TGCGCCAGCAGCCTGGGAAGCCACTATGGCTACACCTTC. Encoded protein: CASSLGSHYGYTF.

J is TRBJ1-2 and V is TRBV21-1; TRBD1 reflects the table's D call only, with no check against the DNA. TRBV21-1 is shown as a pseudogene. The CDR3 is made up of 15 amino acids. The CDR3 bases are TGTGCCAGCAGCAAAGCGATTGGGGGCAGGGTTGGCTACACCTTC. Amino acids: CASSKAIGGRVGYTF.

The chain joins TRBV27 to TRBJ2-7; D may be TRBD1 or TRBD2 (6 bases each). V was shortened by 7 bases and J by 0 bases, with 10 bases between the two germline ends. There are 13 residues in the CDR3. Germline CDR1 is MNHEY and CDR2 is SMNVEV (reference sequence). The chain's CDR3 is CASTGGLSYEQYF. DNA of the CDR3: TGTGCCAGCACCGGGGGCCTCTCCTACGAGCAGTACTTC.

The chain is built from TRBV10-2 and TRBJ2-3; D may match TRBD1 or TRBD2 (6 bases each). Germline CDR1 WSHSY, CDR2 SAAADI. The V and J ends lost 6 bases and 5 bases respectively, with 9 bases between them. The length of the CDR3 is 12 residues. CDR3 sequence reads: CASSGGRDTQYF. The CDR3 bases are TGCGCCAGCAGCGGGGGCCGAGATACGCAGTATTTT.

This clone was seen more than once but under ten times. CDR3 protein: CASSQEERVSTEAFF. In nucleotides, the CDR3 is TGTGCCAGCAGCCAAGAGGAAAGGGTGAGCACTGAAGCTTTCTTT. This rearrangement joins TRBV4-2 to TRBJ1-1; unclear D gene. The CDR3 loop spans 15 amino acids. Germline V lookup: CDR1 LGHNA, CDR2 YNFKEQ. V lost 0 bases to trimming and J lost 4 bases, with 12 bases between them.

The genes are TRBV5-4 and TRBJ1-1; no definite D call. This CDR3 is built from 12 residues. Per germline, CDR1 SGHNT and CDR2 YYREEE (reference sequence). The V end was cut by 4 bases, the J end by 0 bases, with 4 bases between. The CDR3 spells CASSLLNTEAFF. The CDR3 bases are TGTGCCAGCAGCCTCCTGAACACTGAAGCTTTCTTT. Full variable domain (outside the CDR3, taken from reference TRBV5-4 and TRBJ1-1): ETGVTQSPTHLIKTRGQQVTLRCSSQSGHNTVSWYQQALGQGPQFIFQYYREEENGRGNFPPRFSGLQFPNYSSELNVNALELDDSALYLCASSLLNTEAFFGQGTRLTVV.

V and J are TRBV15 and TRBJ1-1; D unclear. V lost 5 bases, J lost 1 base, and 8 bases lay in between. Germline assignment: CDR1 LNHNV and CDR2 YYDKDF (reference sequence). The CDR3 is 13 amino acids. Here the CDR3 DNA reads TGTGCCACCAGCCCTGATCGGAACACTGAAGCTTTCTTT. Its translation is CATSPDRNTEAFF.

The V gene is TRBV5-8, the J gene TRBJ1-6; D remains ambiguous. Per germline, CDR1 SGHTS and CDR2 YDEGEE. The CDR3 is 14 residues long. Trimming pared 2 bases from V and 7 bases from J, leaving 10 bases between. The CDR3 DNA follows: TGTGCCAGCAGCTTTGGGCAGAGAAATTCACCCCTCCACTTT. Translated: CASSFGQRNSPLHF. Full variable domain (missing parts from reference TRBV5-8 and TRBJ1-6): EAGVTQSPTHLIKTRGQQATLRCSPISGHTSVYWYQQALGLGLQFLLWYDEGEERNRGNFPPRFSGRQFPNYSSELNVNALELEDSALYLCASSFGQRNSPLHFGNGTRLTVT.

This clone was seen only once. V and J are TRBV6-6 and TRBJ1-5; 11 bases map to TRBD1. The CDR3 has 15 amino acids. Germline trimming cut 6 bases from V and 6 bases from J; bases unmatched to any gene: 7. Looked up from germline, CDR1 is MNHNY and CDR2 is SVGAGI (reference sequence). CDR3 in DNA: TGTGCCAGCAGCCCGGGACAGGGGGGGCCTCAGCCCCAGCATTTT. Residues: CASSPGQGGPQPQHF.

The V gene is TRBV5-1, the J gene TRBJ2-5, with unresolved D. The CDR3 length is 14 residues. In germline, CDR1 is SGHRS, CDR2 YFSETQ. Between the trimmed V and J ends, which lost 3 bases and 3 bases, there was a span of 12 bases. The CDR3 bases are TGCGCCAGCAGCTCGCTTAACCCAGAAGAGACCCAGTACTTC. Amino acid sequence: CASSSLNPEETQYF.

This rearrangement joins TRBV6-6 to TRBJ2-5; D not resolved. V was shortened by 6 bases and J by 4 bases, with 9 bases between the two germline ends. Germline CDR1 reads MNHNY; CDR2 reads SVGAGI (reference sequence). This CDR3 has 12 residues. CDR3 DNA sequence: TGTGCCAGCAGCCCGATAGGAGAGACCCAGTACTTC. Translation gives CASSPIGETQYF.

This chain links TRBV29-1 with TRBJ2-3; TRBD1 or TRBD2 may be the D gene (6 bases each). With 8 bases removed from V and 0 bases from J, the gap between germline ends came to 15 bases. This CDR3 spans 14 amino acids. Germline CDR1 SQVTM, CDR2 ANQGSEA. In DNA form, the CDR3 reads TGCAGCCACACCCAGGGGACTAGCACAGATACGCAGTATTTT. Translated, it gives CSHTQGTSTDTQYF.